This T cell receptor (beta chain) was sequenced during a study of post-analysis software for immune sequencing data. Findings and caveats of the study: When patients were compared with controls, 4 or 5 TRBV segments were more frequent, TRBV5-6, TRBV5-1 and TRBV20-1 among them. Those with multiple sclerosis, the patient group, showed significantly lower normalized Chao1 diversity than controls. By F measure, samples from a shared preparation batch strongly co-clustered.

The library was made from cDNA and included unique molecular identifiers. TCRdb analysed the PCR reads with MiXCR anew, one entry per CDR3 protein. The sample shows more than 500,000 distinct CDR3 sequences, 34% of them seen only once. The V gene's germline CDR1 is MGHDK and CDR2 SYGVNS. Trimming shortened V by 1 base and J by 4 bases, and 11 bases separated the two germline ends. This CDR3 is built from 16 residues. This clonotype was detected only once. Its antigen is unknown. The rearrangement links TRBV25-1 to TRBJ1-6, with a weak D call TRBD1 (5 bases). The sequence was collected from a girl under 18 with multiple sclerosis. The sequenced sample consisted of blood. Here the CDR3 reads CASSESGHAYNSPLHF. CDR3 nucleotides: TGTGCCAGCAGTGAATCCGGACACGCGTATAATTCACCCCTCCACTTT. Full variable domain (missing parts from reference TRBV25-1 and TRBJ1-6): EADIYQTPRYLVIGTGKKITLECSQTMGHDKMYWYQQDPGMELHLIHYSYGVNSTEKGDLSSESTVSRIRTEHFPLTLESARPSHTSQYLCASSESGHAYNSPLHFGNGTRLTVT.